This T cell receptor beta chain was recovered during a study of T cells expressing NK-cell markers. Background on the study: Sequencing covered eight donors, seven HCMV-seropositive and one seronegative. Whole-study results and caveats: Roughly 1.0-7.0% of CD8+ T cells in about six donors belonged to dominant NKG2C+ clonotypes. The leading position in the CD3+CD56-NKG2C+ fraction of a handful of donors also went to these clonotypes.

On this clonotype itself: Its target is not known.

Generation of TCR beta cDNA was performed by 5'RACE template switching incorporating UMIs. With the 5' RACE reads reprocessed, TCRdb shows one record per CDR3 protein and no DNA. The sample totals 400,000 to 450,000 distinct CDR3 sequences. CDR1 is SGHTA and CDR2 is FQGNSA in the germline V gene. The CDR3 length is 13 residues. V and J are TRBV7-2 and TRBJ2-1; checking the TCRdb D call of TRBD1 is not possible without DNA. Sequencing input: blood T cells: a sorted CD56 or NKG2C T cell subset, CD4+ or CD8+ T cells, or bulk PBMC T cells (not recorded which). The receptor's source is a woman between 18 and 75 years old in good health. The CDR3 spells CASSKQGSNEQFF.